Listed below are T cell receptor beta chains from one sample, sequenced in a study of shared clonotypes between healthy human individuals. TCRdb's table, derived via immunoSEQ multiplex PCR, lists solely in-frame clones and lacks some. The data contain fewer than 1.4 million clones, approximately 78% of them singletons. The material sequenced was memory CD4+ T cells from PBMCs. These receptors were taken from a man aged 18 to 30 in good health. Some clones in this sample may be carry-over from other donors' samples. The CDR3 runs from the conserved cysteine through the conserved F or W. Fields, in order: D gene, J gene, V gene, clone size, CDR3 protein, CDR3 DNA. A D gene is named only where the DNA matches it firmly. Clone size appears in some rows only: once, few, many, or a class for an expanded clone.

>-|TRBJ2-2|TRBV7-6|-
CASSLGSITSDGGELFF
TGTGCCAGCAGCTTAGGGAGTATAACCTCAGATGGCGGGGAGCTGTTTTTT
>TRBD1|TRBJ1-3|TRBV6-1|-
CASREWDSFSGNTIYF
TGTGCCAGCAGAGAATGGGACAGCTTCTCTGGAAACACCATATATTTT
>-|TRBJ2-1|TRBV18|-
CASPEVGASYNEQFF
TGTGCCAGCCCAGAGGTAGGAGCCTCCTACAATGAGCAGTTCTTC
>TRBD1|TRBJ1-1|TRBV7-6|-
CASSIGQGVTEAFF
TGTGCCAGCAGCATAGGACAGGGGGTTACTGAAGCTTTCTTT
>-|TRBJ1-1|TRBV7-9|-
CASSRGGLNTEAFF
TGTGCCAGCAGCCGGGGGGGCCTGAACACTGAAGCTTTCTTT
>-|TRBJ1-1|TRBV19|once
CASSMHAEAFF
TGTGCCAGTAGTATGCACGCTGAAGCTTTCTTT
>TRBD1|TRBJ2-7|TRBV18|-
CASSPAGGTYEQYF
TGTGCCAGCTCACCAGCAGGGGGTACCTACGAGCAGTACTTC
>-|TRBJ1-2|TRBV5-1|-
CASSLANSPGLNYGYTF
TGCGCCAGCAGCTTGGCCAACAGCCCGGGTTTAAACTATGGCTACACCTTC
>-|TRBJ2-6|TRBV5-1|few
CASSLPSSGANVLTF
TGCGCCAGCAGCTTACCGAGCTCTGGGGCCAACGTCCTGACTTTC
>-|TRBJ2-1|TRBV5-1|-
CASSLEVAVNEQFF
TGCGCCAGCAGCTTGGAAGTAGCGGTAAATGAGCAGTTCTTC
>-|TRBJ1-2|TRBV30|-
CAWSSSGFYGYTF
TGTGCCTGGAGCTCCTCAGGCTTCTATGGCTACACCTTC
>-|TRBJ2-5|TRBV29-1|-
CSVEGDLARGAETQYF
TGCAGCGTTGAAGGGGATCTAGCAAGAGGTGCGGAGACCCAGTACTTC
>-|TRBJ2-1|TRBV6-1|-
CASSVIASSEQFF
TGTGCCAGCAGTGTAATAGCAAGTAGTGAGCAGTTCTTC
>TRBD1|TRBJ2-7|TRBV15|-
CATSRDLIGQGTYEQYF
TGTGCCACCAGCAGAGATCTCATCGGACAGGGGACCTACGAGCAGTACTTC
>-|TRBJ1-4|TRBV18|few
CASSGGREKLFF
TGTGCCAGCTCAGGGGGAAGGGAAAAACTGTTTTTT
>-|TRBJ1-4|TRBV4-2|-
CASSQEPTLGMGEKLFF
TGTGCCAGCAGCCAAGAACCTACATTGGGTATGGGGGAAAAACTGTTTTTT
>-|TRBJ2-7|TRBV28|once
CASSLYGSRYEQYF
TGTGCCAGCAGTTTATACGGGAGTCGGTACGAGCAGTACTTC
>-|TRBJ2-3|TRBV19|once
CASSSGVLLTDTQYF
TGTGCCAGTAGTAGTGGGGTGCTACTCACAGATACGCAGTATTTT
>-|TRBJ2-2|TRBV5-1|-
CASRFTGYTGELFF
TGCGCCAGCAGATTCACAGGGTACACCGGGGAGCTGTTTTTT
>-|TRBJ1-3|TRBV4-2|-
CASSPRQAAGSGNTIYF
TGTGCCAGCAGCCCTCGGCAGGCGGCCGGCTCTGGAAACACCATATATTTT
>-|TRBJ1-2|TRBV5-1|-
CASSLGINYGYTF
TGCGCCAGCAGCTTGGGGATCAACTATGGCTACACCTTC
>TRBD2|TRBJ2-1|TRBV5-6|few
CASSLFQRESNEQFF
TGTGCCAGCAGCTTATTCCAGCGGGAGTCAAATGAGCAGTTCTTC
>-|TRBJ1-5|TRBV7-9|few
CAISDRTLSQPQHF
TGTGCCATCTCGGACAGAACGCTTAGTCAGCCCCAGCATTTT
>TRBD1|TRBJ1-3|TRBV9|-
CASSVEPRGQGNTIYF
TGTGCCAGCAGCGTAGAGCCGAGGGGGCAAGGAAACACCATATATTTT
>TRBD2|TRBJ2-1|TRBV28|-
CASIPSGSYNEQFF
TGTGCCAGCATCCCTAGCGGGAGTTACAATGAGCAGTTCTTC
>TRBD1|TRBJ2-7|TRBV11-2|-
CASSLMTGSISYEQYF
TGTGCCAGCAGCTTAATGACAGGGTCCATCTCCTACGAGCAGTACTTC
>TRBD2|TRBJ2-7|TRBV4-1|-
CASSQTGLAVEQYF
TGCGCCAGCAGCCAAACGGGACTAGCGGTCGAGCAGTACTTC
>-|TRBJ2-5|TRBV15|-
CATSKGGTPGRETQYF
TGTGCCACCAGCAAAGGGGGAACCCCGGGGAGGGAGACCCAGTACTTC
>-|TRBJ2-4|TRBV28|-
CASSPGHVGKNIQYF
TGTGCCAGCAGTCCAGGACATGTGGGCAAAAACATTCAGTACTTC
>-|TRBJ1-4|TRBV28|-
CASSLARGGLREKLFF
TGTGCCAGCAGTTTAGCCAGGGGCGGGCTGAGGGAAAAACTGTTTTTT
>TRBD2|TRBJ2-7|TRBV7-9|-
CASSPWREGRHEQYF
TGTGCCAGCAGCCCCTGGCGGGAGGGCCGCCACGAGCAGTACTTC
>-|TRBJ2-2|TRBV5-1|-
CASSVQGTGELFF
TGCGCCAGCAGCGTACAGGGAACCGGGGAGCTGTTTTTT
>-|TRBJ2-2|TRBV5-4|-
CASSLAAENTGELFF
TGTGCCAGCAGCTTGGCTGCAGAGAACACCGGGGAGCTGTTTTTT
>-|TRBJ2-3|TRBV7-2|-
CASSFGPDTQYF
TGTGCCAGCAGCTTCGGGCCCGATACGCAGTATTTT
>-|TRBJ2-5|TRBV15|-
CATSRDVNQETQYF
TGTGCCACCAGCAGAGACGTTAATCAGGAGACCCAGTACTTC
>TRBD1|TRBJ2-2|TRBV7-2|-
CASSSQGASNTGELFF
TGTGCCAGCAGCTCACAGGGGGCCTCGAACACCGGGGAGCTGTTTTTT
>-|TRBJ2-4|TRBV7-2|-
CASSLAVGGKNIQYF
TGTGCCAGCAGCTTAGCGGTAGGGGGCAAAAACATTCAGTACTTC
>TRBD1|TRBJ1-2|TRBV5-1|-
CASSPQLGQGEGYTF
TGCGCCAGCAGCCCGCAGTTGGGACAGGGAGAAGGCTACACCTTC
>-|TRBJ2-7|TRBV5-3|-
CARSRTAYEQYF
TGTGCCAGAAGCCGGACAGCTTACGAGCAGTACTTC
>TRBD1|TRBJ1-3|TRBV13|-
CASSSGQGSGNTIYF
TGTGCCAGCAGCTCTGGACAGGGGTCTGGAAACACCATATATTTT